The TCR beta chain under discussion was sequenced for a study of T cell changes during pregnancy in multiple sclerosis. This CDR3 comprises 15 residues. V was cut by 5 bases and J by 5 bases, with 18 bases left in between. In germline, CDR1 is SGHTA, CDR2 FQGTGA. Repertoires were generated with immunoSEQ multiplex PCR, while TCRdb's copy carries only in-frame clones and drops some. Among 50,000 or so clones listed, 85% to 95% were seen once. The material was CD4+ T cells from peripheral blood mononuclear cells, obtained in the second trimester of pregnancy. This sequence originates from a female donor with multiple sclerosis, enrolled in a pregnancy study. V and J are TRBV7-3 and TRBJ1-1, with D perhaps TRBD1 (5 bases). The CDR3, as DNA: TGTGCCAGCAGCGCGCAAAGGGGCGTGGGGACTGAAGCTTTCTTT. This encodes CASSAQRGVGTEAFF. Together with reference TRBV7-3 and TRBJ1-1, the CDR3 gives the full variable domain: GAGVSQTPSNKVTEKGKYVELRCDPISGHTALYWYRQSLGQGPEFLIYFQGTGAADDSGLPNDRFFAVRPEGSVSTLKIQRTERGDSAVYLCASSAQRGVGTEAFFGQGTRLTVV.